A single sample is the source of the 24 T cell receptor beta chains below, sequenced in a study of cytomegalovirus exposure and HLA in healthy donors. TCRdb's copy holds only in-frame clones and misses some; the assay was immunoSEQ multiplex PCR. The sample shows some 260,000 clones, about 92% of them seen only once. Sequenced material: PBMCs. The receptors come from a woman aged 30 to 39 in good health and CMV-seronegative.

This clone is a singleton in its sample. The V and J genes are TRBV2 and TRBJ2-5, with D tentatively TRBD1 (6 bases). Germline loops: CDR1 SNHLY, CDR2 FYNNEI. V lost 3 bases to trimming and J lost 4 bases, with 12 bases between them. This CDR3 spans 14 amino acids. CDR3 loop: CASSDNRVGETQYF. CDR3 nucleotide sequence: TGTGCCAGCAGTGATAACAGGGTAGGAGAGACCCAGTACTTC.

The chain combines TRBV5-4 with TRBJ2-1; either TRBD1 or TRBD2 may fit D (5 bases each). There are 12 residues in the CDR3. Trimming removed 4 bases at V and 6 bases at J, with 8 bases between. Looked up from germline, CDR1 is SGHNT and CDR2 is YYREEE (reference sequence). CDR3 nucleotides: TGTGCCAGCAGCCCAGGGACCAATGAGCAGTTCTTC. Protein: CASSPGTNEQFF.

The CDR3 reads CASSLDFSSYNEQFF. Written as DNA, the CDR3 is TGCGCCAGCAGCTTGGACTTTTCATCCTACAATGAGCAGTTCTTC. The V call is TRBV5-1, the J call TRBJ2-1, with D unclear. CDR3 length equals 15 residues. Germline V CDR1 and CDR2: SGHRS, YFSETQ. Trimming took 0 bases from V and 1 from J, leaving 8 bases between them.

This rearrangement joins TRBV13 to TRBJ2-5, with 9 positions matching TRBD2. V lost 0 bases to trimming and J lost 4 bases; unmatched junction nucleotides: 3. The CDR3 loop spans 15 amino acids. CDR1 and CDR2 (germline): PRHDT, FYEKMQ (reference sequence). CDR3 loop: CASSLGGREGETQYF. The CDR3 DNA sequence: TGTGCCAGCAGCTTAGGAGGGCGGGAGGGAGAGACCCAGTACTTC.

This clone was counted only a few times. The rearrangement joins TRBV11-3 to TRBJ2-7; 7 bases are shared with TRBD2. Germline CDR1 reads SGHNT; CDR2 reads YENEEA. This CDR3 region has 16 residues. V trimming: 0 bases; J trimming: 2 bases; junction bases outside the gene matches: 7. The CDR3 here is CASSLEMREPAYEQYF. The CDR3 DNA reads as TGTGCCAGCAGCTTAGAAATGCGGGAGCCAGCCTACGAGCAGTACTTC.

This chain connects TRBV10-2 to TRBJ2-3; D might be TRBD2 (6 bases). CDR3 length: 15 amino acids. V lost 6 bases and J lost 2, with 15 bases in between. CDR1 WSHSY and CDR2 SAAADI come from the germline V gene. CDR3 sequence reads: CASRFRDLFTDTQYF. The CDR3, as DNA: TGCGCCAGCAGATTCCGGGACTTGTTCACAGATACGCAGTATTTT.

The chain links TRBV27 to TRBJ1-2; D is possibly TRBD1 (5 bases). The CDR3 sequence is 18 residues long. Germline CDR1 MNHEY, CDR2 SMNVEV (reference sequence). V was trimmed by 1 base and J by 4 bases, leaving 22 bases between them. Written as DNA, the CDR3 is TGTGCCAGCAGTTTATTCTTCTCCGGGGGGGTCGGTGTCTATGGCTACACCTTC. Translation gives CASSLFFSGGVGVYGYTF.

The V gene is TRBV27, the J gene TRBJ2-3; perhaps TRBD1 as D (6 bases). The ends were cut back, 1 base at V and 4 bases at J, with 15 bases in the middle. Germline-derived CDR1 and CDR2 are MNHEY and SMNVEV (reference sequence). The CDR3 runs to 16 residues. DNA for the CDR3: TGTGCCAGCAGTTTATTTAGGGGGATCGGAGCAGATACGCAGTATTTT. This codes for CASSLFRGIGADTQYF.

CDR3 sequence (DNA): TGTGCCAGCAGTTACTCGAATTCCCTAGCGGGAGGGCCTCTGTTCTTC. Translating gives CASSYSNSLAGGPLFF. V and J are TRBV6-5 and TRBJ2-1, with 12 bases identical to TRBD2. The CDR3 has 16 amino acids. The J segment lost 15 bases and the V segment lost 0 bases, leaving 12 bases of the junction unmatched. The V gene's germline CDR1 is MNHEY and CDR2 SVGAGI.

J is TRBJ2-3 and V is TRBV27; D is possibly TRBD2 (5 bases). The ends were cut back, 5 bases at V and 1 base at J, with 13 bases in the middle. The CDR3 has 15 amino acids. Germline V gives CDR1 MNHEY, CDR2 SMNVEV (reference sequence). The CDR3 DNA is TGTGCCAGCAGTCCGGACTCTTTCCGCACAGATACGCAGTATTTT. Translated: CASSPDSFRTDTQYF.

This chain uses TRBV27 with TRBJ2-1, with TRBD2 matching 8 bases. The CDR3 has 16 amino acids. J lost 4 bases, V lost 2 bases, and 7 bases had no gene match. CDR1 is MNHEY, CDR2 SMNVEV, per germline (reference sequence). CDR3: CASSLISGSPYNEQFF. Here the CDR3 DNA reads TGTGCCAGCAGTTTAATAAGCGGGAGTCCGTACAATGAGCAGTTCTTC.

The chain joins TRBV6-6 to TRBJ2-1; D may correspond to TRBD1 or TRBD2 (6 bases each). Germline lookup yields CDR1 MNHNY and CDR2 SVGAGI (reference sequence). The CDR3 is 15 residues long. V gave up 4 bases and J gave up 5 bases, with 15 bases separating them. In nucleotides, the CDR3 is TGTGCCAGCAGTTCTACAGGGAGGCGGGACAATGAGCAGTTCTTC. This sequence encodes CASSSTGRRDNEQFF.

This chain joins TRBV5-1 and TRBJ1-3; possibly TRBD1 for D (5 bases). Germline V lookup: CDR1 SGHRS, CDR2 YFSETQ. The CDR3 has 15 residues. V was trimmed by 4 bases and J by 4 bases, leaving 15 bases between them. The CDR3 here is CASSLDRGIGNTIYF. CDR3 bases: TGCGCCAGCAGCCTGGACCGGGGGATCGGAAACACCATATATTTT.

The chain has TRBV28 and TRBJ2-7; 11 bases are a match to TRBD1. The CDR3 loop spans 14 amino acids. J was trimmed by 2 bases and V by 6 bases; bases with no gene match: 3. Germline V gene sequence: CDR1 MDHEN, CDR2 SYDVKM. The CDR3 sequence is CASSWGQGAYEQYF. The CDR3 DNA reads TGTGCCAGCAGCTGGGGACAGGGGGCCTACGAGCAGTACTTC.

This clone has only one observation. The chain combines TRBV7-9 with TRBJ1-1; 8 nucleotides match TRBD1. Per the germline V gene, CDR1 is SEHNR and CDR2 is FQNEAQ (reference sequence). CDR3 size: 16 residues. J was trimmed by 1 base and V by 3 bases; bases with no gene match: 7. The CDR3 loop is CASSLGQGAWNTEAFF. The CDR3 DNA reads TGTGCCAGCAGCTTGGGGCAGGGGGCATGGAACACTGAAGCTTTCTTT.

The chain joins TRBV28 to TRBJ1-5; 11 nucleotides agree with TRBD1. Per germline, CDR1 MDHEN and CDR2 SYDVKM. After removal of 6 bases from V and 6 bases from J, the junction contained 7 bases not matched to a gene. This CDR3 is 15 amino acids long. CDR3 sequence reads: CASSQGQGVVQPQHF. Here the CDR3 DNA reads TGTGCCAGCAGCCAGGGACAGGGGGTCGTTCAGCCCCAGCATTTT.

The chain recombines TRBV30 with TRBJ2-2; D call uncertain. This CDR3 has 15 residues. Germline V gene sequence: CDR1 GTSNPN, CDR2 SVGIG (reference sequence). Trimming cost V 3 bases and J 4 bases, with 15 bases left between them. In DNA, the CDR3 is TGTGCCTGGAGGCCCGGAACGGCAGGCACCGGGGAGCTGTTTTTT. Residues: CAWRPGTAGTGELFF.

The rearrangement links TRBV4-1 to TRBJ1-1; a weak D match, TRBD1 (6 bases). The CDR3 has 14 residues. Germline-derived CDR1 and CDR2 are MGHRA and YSYEKL. V gave up 5 bases and J gave up 4 bases, with 14 bases separating them. The CDR3 sequence: CASSSRGGGTEAFF. CDR3 DNA: TGCGCCAGCAGCTCCCGGGGGGGCGGCACTGAAGCTTTCTTT.

The gene calls are TRBV2 and TRBJ2-3; TRBD1 might be the D (5 bases). The CDR3 is 14 residues long. CDR1 and CDR2 from the germline V gene are SNHLY and FYNNEI. V was cut by 0 bases and J by 14 bases, with 18 bases left in between. The CDR3 DNA reads TGTGCCAGCAGTGAAGCGGGGCTAATATACGCACGGTATTTT. This translates into CASSEAGLIYARYF.

The chain employs TRBV30 and TRBJ1-3, with 7 nucleotides matching TRBD1. The CDR3 has 13 residues. Per germline, CDR1 GTSNPN and CDR2 SVGIG (reference sequence). J was trimmed by 3 bases and V by 4 bases; bases with no gene match: 3. CDR3 sequence reads: CAWNRGSGNTIYF. The CDR3, as DNA: TGTGCCTGGAACAGGGGAAGTGGAAACACCATATATTTT. Using reference TRBV30 and TRBJ1-3 for the parts outside the CDR3, the full variable domain is SQTIHQWPATLVQPVGSPLSLECTVEGTSNPNLYWYRQAAGRGLQLLFYSVGIGQISSEVPQNLSASRPQDRQFILSSKKLLLSDSGFYLCAWNRGSGNTIYFGEGSWLTVV.

This chain joins TRBV18 and TRBJ2-7, with 8 positions matching TRBD1. The CDR3 length is 15 residues. From germline, CDR1 is KGHSH and CDR2 LQKENI. Unmatched junction bases numbered 6, after V lost 3 bases and J lost 2 bases. In DNA form, the CDR3 reads TGTGCCAGCTCACCGAGACAGGGGACGGCCTACGAGCAGTACTTC. Translating it yields CASSPRQGTAYEQYF.

For the CDR3, the DNA is TGTGCCAGCAGTTCGAGTGTGGGGGGCATTCAGTACTTC. It is translated as CASSSSVGGIQYF. The J gene is TRBJ2-4, the V gene TRBV28, with D perhaps matching TRBD2 (6 bases). V was clipped by 4 bases and J by 9 bases, with 13 bases between them. Germline V gene sequence: CDR1 MDHEN, CDR2 SYDVKM. This CDR3 has 13 residues. Combining the CDR3 with reference TRBV28 and TRBJ2-4 gives the whole variable domain DVKVTQSSRYLVKRTGEKVFLECVQDMDHENMFWYRQDPGLGLRLIYFSYDVKMKEKGDIPEGYSVSREKKERFSLILESASTNQTSMYLCASSSSVGGIQYFGAGTRLSVL.

This chain joins TRBV6-8 and TRBJ1-1; weak D call: TRBD1 (5 bases). V lost 2 bases and J 1 base, leaving 11 bases between the germline ends. The germline CDR1 and CDR2 sequences are MNHGY and SAAAGT. CDR3 length: 15 residues. The CDR3 DNA reads as TGTGCCAGCAGTTACCGGGACCCGCCGAACACTGAAGCTTTCTTT. It is translated as CASSYRDPPNTEAFF.

The chain is built from TRBV14 and TRBJ2-1, with D possibly TRBD2 on 6 matching bases. Germline loops: CDR1 SGHDN, CDR2 FVKESK. The CDR3 has 15 residues. V lost 1 base to trimming and J lost 7 bases, with 14 bases between them. The CDR3 is CASSQVTTRGNEQFF. The CDR3 DNA reads as TGTGCCAGCAGCCAAGTAACGACTAGAGGGAATGAGCAGTTCTTC.